The entry below describes one T cell receptor (beta chain). Its antigen specificity is not known. Base quality data are lacking; no much larger clone is found one base away. This sample was taken from a study of blood T cell repertoires in COVID-19 (dated by TCRdb to between 2020 and 2021). Background on the whole study: Collaborator samples came from the United States, Italy and Spain and covered acute and convalescent phases of COVID-19. The dataset comprised deeply sampled blood TCRbeta repertoires from subjects exposed to, actively infected with, or recovered from COVID-19. HLA class I and class II types, where available, came from metadata supplied by the sample provider rather than from assay-based typing. Sample metadata almost always included a de-identified subject ID, COVID-19 status, age in years and sex. The material from the prospective study consisted of cDNA or gDNA derived from T cells, B-cell-depleted T cells, or PBMCs. The repertoires were released in a freely available public database meant as a resource for research on the immune response to SARS-CoV-2. Samples came from the ongoing ImmuneRACE study (first 160 participants) plus 1,254 subjects from 6 global collaborators.

The investigation overall reported the following: The quantity of clinical and demographic metadata differed by source and by participant and was supplied without curation.

The collaborating institutions used their own protocols to collect whole blood in K2EDTA tubes. Collaborator samples were shipped for TCRbeta analysis as frozen whole blood, isolated PBMCs, or DNA extracted from either sample type. The CDR3 has 15 amino acids, counting the end cysteine and phenylalanine. Here the CDR3 DNA is all that survives: 45 bases in frame from base 1. The V end gives up 4 bases and the J end 1 base, leaving 7 bases in the junction not matched to a gene. CDR1 SGHRS and CDR2 YFSETQ were looked up in the germline V gene. The immunoSEQ Assay, a bias-controlled multiplex PCR, was used to amplify TCRbeta CDR3 regions from genomic DNA. For the original study's pipeline: The number of nucleated cells in each sample was estimated from the amplification of reference gene primers within the assay. To quantify the absolute abundance of each unique TCRbeta CDR3 rearrangement, sequence reads were collapsed and filtered. For each sample, productive Simpson clonality was calculated as the square root of Simpson's diversity index across productive rearrangements. Here the immuneACCESS table is served through TCRdb, limited to in-frame sequences with V and J called. Missing clones are a known gap in these copies; in checked studies unresolved V genes cover under half, and the rest lacks a known reason. D and trimming were read from the DNA, whereas the V and J calls and clone size are those reported in that table. The sample table contains approximately 150,000 clones; only one count was recorded for approximately 88% of them. The ten largest clones capture 1.4% to 1.5% of the sample.

The TCR sequence derives from a man in his fifties or sixties with acute or convalescent COVID-19. Rearrangement joined TRBV5-1 to TRBJ1-1; the junction holds 7 bases that match TRBD1. Sample: peripheral blood. The CDR3 region reads CASSLRTGTNTEAFF. The DNA is as follows: TGCGCCAGCAGCCTAAGGACAGGAACGAACACTGAAGCTTTCTTT.